The 5 T cell receptor beta chains below were found in one sample sequenced in a study of cytotoxic CD8 clonotypes in ibrutinib-treated CLL. The repertoire was sequenced with immunoSEQ multiplex PCR; TCRdb's copy has only in-frame clones and lacks some. The sample has 97,000 or so clones; roughly 80% are singletons. Here the sequenced sample was PBMCs, taken after 12 months of ibrutinib treatment. These receptor sequences come from a human donor with chronic lymphocytic leukemia.

The genes are TRBV7-2 and TRBJ2-5, with a weak D call TRBD1 (6 bases). The V and J ends lost 4 bases and 8 bases respectively, with 20 bases between them. The germline CDR1 and CDR2 sequences are SGHTA and FQGNSA. The CDR3 consists of 15 residues. Here the CDR3 DNA reads TGTGCCAGCAGCTGGGACATGGCCGGCCCAAGTACCCAGTACTTC. Its translation is CASSWDMAGPSTQYF.

This clone has a handful of counts. This chain connects TRBV9 to TRBJ1-2; D possibly corresponds to TRBD1 (5 bases). The CDR3 loop spans 13 amino acids. The germline CDR1 and CDR2 sequences are SGDLS and YYNGEE. The V and J ends lost 3 bases and 7 bases respectively, with 13 bases between them. Here the CDR3 DNA reads TGTGCCAGCAGCGAGGGACCGCTGGCTGGCTACACCTTC. Residues: CASSEGPLAGYTF.

The V call is TRBV4-1, the J call TRBJ2-5, with 8 bases lining up with TRBD1. Germline V gene sequence: CDR1 MGHRA, CDR2 YSYEKL. Trimming removed 0 bases from V and 5 bases from J; junction bases left unmatched: 11. CDR3 length: 17 amino acids. CDR3 protein: CASSQDIDRGRWETQYF. DNA of the CDR3: TGCGCCAGCAGCCAAGATATCGACAGGGGACGGTGGGAGACCCAGTACTTC.

The table lists this clone with a count of one. This chain connects TRBV10-3 to TRBJ2-7; tentatively, D is TRBD1 (6 bases). There are 15 residues in the CDR3. V dropped 2 bases and J dropped 4 bases, with 15 bases sitting between them. The germline V gene has CDR1 ENHRY and CDR2 SYGVKD. The CDR3 DNA reads TGTGCCATCAGTGAGACAGGGAAGGCTTCGTACGAGCAGTACTTC. This sequence encodes CAISETGKASYEQYF.

V is TRBV7-2 and J is TRBJ2-7; no definite D call. V lost 0 bases to trimming and J lost 3 bases, with 12 bases between them. The CDR3 consists of 15 residues. Germline V gene lookup returns CDR1 SGHTA and CDR2 FQGNSA. CDR3 nucleotide sequence: TGTGCCAGCAGCTTAGCAGGGTCCCTTGGCTACGAGCAGTACTTC. Translated: CASSLAGSLGYEQYF.